This TCR beta chain was recorded in a study of long-term antiretroviral therapy in people with HIV. Turning to the study itself: The immediate-ART recommendation dates to 2015, and the earliest samples predate it by about a decade.

This CDR3 contains 14 residues. Germline V gene lookup returns CDR1 SGHRS and CDR2 YFSETQ. The V gene end was trimmed by 2 bases and the J gene end by 1 base; junction bases not matched to a gene: 3. At least two post-ART and at least one pre-ART PBMC sample were available for each donor. Prior to DNA extraction, the samples held about 1-11 million cryopreserved PBMC. At survey level, the immunoSEQ assay was run in its v3.0 version. The study targeted roughly 35,000-50,000 T-cell genomes per sample in sequencing. Repertoires were generated with immunoSEQ multiplex PCR, while TCRdb's copy carries only in-frame clones and drops some. The data show about 29,000 clones, 93% seen once.

The receptor comes from a middle-aged man with HIV. The sample was unsorted PBMCs, taken 6.2 years after starting antiretroviral therapy. V is TRBV5-1 and J is TRBJ2-7; TRBD2 aligns across 7 bases. The CDR3 DNA reads as TGCGCCAGCAGCTTTTGGGGGGGATCCTACGAGCAGTACTTC. This translates into CASSFWGGSYEQYF.